Following are 22 T cell receptor beta chains from one sample sequenced in a study of blood T cells in healthy people across ages. Alongside a J-beta primer mix, a sample-barcoded 5' primer served in a second PCR lasting 7 to 11 cycles. TCRdb analysed the 5' RACE reads with MiXCR anew, one entry per CDR3 protein. The table includes over a million distinct CDR3 sequences, 35% to 50% detected once. The sequenced material came from blood. The receptors come from a woman aged 60-75 years in good health.

The chain combines TRBV6-5 with TRBJ2-7; maybe TRBD2 (6 bases). Between the trimmed V and J ends, which lost 0 bases and 3 bases, there was a span of 9 bases. The germline V gene has CDR1 MNHEY and CDR2 SVGAGI. CDR3 length: 14 amino acids. The CDR3 here is CASSYSLDYYEQYF. For the CDR3, the DNA is TGTGCCAGCAGTTACTCCTTGGACTACTACGAGCAGTACTTC.

CDR3 sequence: CASSVGGRGWNTEAFF. The CDR3 DNA sequence: TGTGCCAGCAGCGTAGGGGGCAGGGGGTGGAACACTGAAGCTTTCTTT. This chain connects TRBV9 to TRBJ1-1; 7 bases match TRBD1. Germline assignment: CDR1 SGDLS and CDR2 YYNGEE. V lost 0 bases and J lost 1; bases outside the gene matches: 6. The CDR3 is 16 amino acids.

This chain uses TRBV7-9 with TRBJ2-1; D possibly corresponds to TRBD1 (6 bases). V was trimmed by 3 bases and J by 4 bases, leaving 10 bases between them. CDR3 length: 14 residues. CDR1 and CDR2 from the germline V gene are SEHNR and FQNEAQ (reference sequence). In DNA, the CDR3 is TGTGCCAGCAGCTTCGAGGACAGATACAATGAGCAGTTCTTC. Translation gives CASSFEDRYNEQFF.

This clonotype was detected a few times. The chain uses TRBV12-3 or TRBV12-4 and TRBJ1-2, with 7 bases that match TRBD1. The CDR3 loop spans 14 amino acids. The J segment lost 4 bases and the V segment lost 5 bases, leaving 7 bases of the junction unmatched. The CDR3: CASSGRDRAYGYTF. CDR3 DNA sequence: TGTGCCAGCAGTGGGAGAGACAGGGCCTATGGCTACACCTTC.

This clonotype occurred a few times. The chain combines TRBV7-2 with TRBJ1-2, with a weak D call TRBD1 (5 bases). Trimming removed 2 bases from V and 8 bases from J, with 12 bases in between. The CDR3 is made up of 13 amino acids. The germline V gene has CDR1 SGHTA and CDR2 FQGNSA. CDR3 loop: CASSLIGRDGYTF. The CDR3 coding sequence is TGTGCCAGCAGCTTAATCGGCAGGGACGGCTACACCTTC.

This clonotype was recorded a few times. The chain carries TRBV3-1 and TRBJ2-2, with 13 bases identical to TRBD2. Per the germline V gene, CDR1 is LGHDT and CDR2 is YNNKEL (reference sequence). CDR3 length: 15 residues. V lost 4 bases and J lost 4; bases outside the gene matches: 0. The CDR3 nucleotides are TGTGCCAGCAGCCGACTAGCGGGAGGCACCGGGGAGCTGTTTTTT. Amino acid sequence: CASSRLAGGTGELFF.

V is TRBV20-1 and J is TRBJ2-7; tentative D call: TRBD2 (6 bases). Germline lookup yields CDR1 DFQATT and CDR2 SNEGSKA (reference sequence). This CDR3 spans 13 amino acids. CDR3 nucleotide sequence: TGCAGTCCTAGATTCGGGAGCTCCTACGAGCAGTACGTC. Protein sequence: CSPRFGSSYEQYV.

This clonotype was picked up a small number of times. J is TRBJ2-1 and V is TRBV10-2; D gene uncertain. Between the trimmed V and J ends, which lost 6 bases and 4 bases, there was a span of 16 bases. Germline CDR1 reads WSHSY; CDR2 reads SAAADI. The CDR3 extends over 15 amino acids. The CDR3 protein is CASSLLASAYNEQFF. CDR3 bases: TGCGCCAGCAGCCTTCTGGCTTCGGCGTACAATGAGCAGTTCTTC.

This clonotype was counted between two and nine times. The chain couples TRBV10-3 to TRBJ2-6; D call uncertain. V dropped 10 bases and J dropped 4 bases, with 14 bases sitting between them. CDR3 size: 14 residues. The germline V gene encodes CDR1 ENHRY and CDR2 SYGVKD. The CDR3 here is CATQWEPGANVLTF. The CDR3 bases are TGTGCCACCCAGTGGGAACCCGGGGCCAACGTCCTGACTTTC.

J is TRBJ2-7 and V is TRBV3-1; no firm D call. This CDR3 spans 15 amino acids. Germline assignment: CDR1 LGHDT and CDR2 YNNKEL (reference sequence). Trimming took 10 bases from V and 2 from J, leaving 21 bases between them. The CDR3 DNA sequence: TGTGCCACCACCAACCCGCGAGCGACGCCCTACGAGCAGTACTTC. Its translation: CATTNPRATPYEQYF.

This chain connects TRBV30 to TRBJ1-2; TRBD1 might be the D (5 bases). Looked up from germline, CDR1 is GTSNPN and CDR2 is SVGIG (reference sequence). The CDR3 covers 11 residues. CDR3: CAVLQDHGYTF. Written as DNA, the CDR3 is TGTGCTGTCTTACAGGATCACGGCTACACCTTC.

The V and J genes are TRBV6-5 and TRBJ2-1; tentatively, D is TRBD2 (6 bases). The germline gives CDR1 MNHEY, CDR2 SVGAGI. V was shortened by 0 bases and J by 5 bases, with 17 bases between the two germline ends. The CDR3 runs 17 residues. CDR3 loop: CASSYSLFGGTNNEQFF. The CDR3 nucleotides read TGTGCCAGCAGTTACTCGCTGTTCGGGGGAACGAACAATGAGCAGTTCTTC.

This clonotype was seen once. This chain uses TRBV5-6 with TRBJ2-5; D is ambiguous. CDR3 length: 14 residues. Germline CDR1 and CDR2: SGHDT and YYEEEE. V was pared by 2 bases and J by 11 bases, with 19 bases between. This CDR3 is CASSFRVGNNEQYF. For the CDR3, the DNA is TGTGCCAGCAGCTTTAGGGTCGGAAACAATGAGCAGTACTTC. The whole variable domain, filled in from reference TRBV5-6 and TRBJ2-5, reads DAGVTQSPTHLIKTRGQQVTLRCSPKSGHDTVSWYQQALGQGPQFIFQYYEEEERQRGNFPDRFSGHQFPNYSSELNVNALLLGDSALYLCASSFRVGNNEQYFGPGTRLLVL.

The V call is TRBV20-1, the J call TRBJ2-1, with 7 nucleotides matching TRBD2. CDR3 length: 13 residues. Germline V gives CDR1 DFQATT, CDR2 SNEGSKA (reference sequence). Trimming took 5 bases from V and 5 from J; bases not matched to a gene: 6. For the CDR3, the DNA is TGCAGTGCTGCTGGAGCGGGGCACAATGAGCAGTTCTTC. It codes for CSAAGAGHNEQFF.

Comments on this clonotype: The junction departs from germline at one end; a sequencing error may be responsible. The J gene is TRBJ2-3, the V gene TRBV30, with D perhaps matching TRBD2 (5 bases). There are 11 residues in the CDR3. Germline CDR1 reads GTSNPN; CDR2 reads SVGIG (reference sequence). Here the CDR3 reads CAGSTGDTQYF. The CDR3, as DNA: TGTGCCGGGAGTACTGGAGATACGCAGTATTTT.

This chain connects TRBV9 to TRBJ2-3, with D hard to call. V was clipped by 2 bases and J by 1 base, with 14 bases between them. Germline values: CDR1 SGDLS, CDR2 YYNGEE. This CDR3 has 16 residues. DNA for the CDR3: TGTGCCAGCAGCGTCCCCCGGGTGGGTCGCACAGATACGCAGTATTTT. It yields the protein CASSVPRVGRTDTQYF.

This clonotype was counted between two and nine times. The chain links TRBV5-1 to TRBJ2-7, with D perhaps matching TRBD2 (6 bases). This CDR3 is built from 15 residues. Germline V gene data show CDR1 as SGHRS and CDR2 as YFSETQ. V gave up 3 bases and J gave up 6 bases, with 19 bases separating them. The CDR3 spells CASSSGGSGPSEQYF. In DNA form, the CDR3 reads TGCGCCAGCAGCTCTGGGGGTAGCGGCCCCTCCGAGCAGTACTTC.

The chain has TRBV5-6 and TRBJ1-4, with 8 bases identical to TRBD1. V shed 3 bases, J shed 4 bases, and the junction held 17 bases outside the gene matches. The CDR3 has 19 residues. Looked up from germline, CDR1 is SGHDT and CDR2 is YYEEEE. The CDR3 here is CASSSLGQGQGGVNEKLFF. CDR3 in DNA: TGTGCCAGCAGCTCCCTAGGACAGGGACAAGGAGGGGTTAATGAAAAACTGTTTTTT.

The CDR3 reads CASSPGRGSSYNEQFF. CDR3 in DNA: TGTGCCAGCAGTCCAGGGCGGGGAAGCTCCTACAATGAGCAGTTCTTC. The chain recombines TRBV12-3 or TRBV12-4 with TRBJ2-1; D is perhaps TRBD2 (6 bases). This CDR3 comprises 16 residues. V lost 5 bases, J lost 0 bases, and 14 bases lay in between.

In DNA, the CDR3 is TGTGCCATCAGTGAGTCGCGAGGGAACAATGAGCAGTTCTTC. Translating gives CAISESRGNNEQFF. The chain employs TRBV10-3 and TRBJ2-1, with a tentative D call TRBD2 (5 bases). V lost 0 bases to trimming and J lost 5 bases, with 8 bases between them. The CDR3 extends over 14 amino acids. CDR1 and CDR2 (germline): ENHRY, SYGVKD.

The sample holds many counts of this clonotype. The chain couples TRBV29-1 to TRBJ2-7; a possible D gene is TRBD1 (5 bases). Germline values: CDR1 SQVTM, CDR2 ANQGSEA. The CDR3 is made up of 12 amino acids. V lost 4 bases and J lost 2, with 9 bases in between. CDR3 sequence reads: CSVADSPYEQYF. The CDR3, as DNA: TGCAGCGTTGCAGACAGCCCCTACGAGCAGTACTTC.

The table lists this clonotype with a few counts. The chain employs TRBV7-2 and TRBJ2-1, with D hard to call. Looked up from germline, CDR1 is SGHTA and CDR2 is FQGNSA. The ends were cut back, 5 bases at V and 5 bases at J, with 13 bases in the middle. This CDR3 has 14 amino acids. The CDR3, as DNA: TGTGCCAGCAGCCATACTCGGGTCAACAATGAGCAGTTCTTC. It specifies CASSHTRVNNEQFF.